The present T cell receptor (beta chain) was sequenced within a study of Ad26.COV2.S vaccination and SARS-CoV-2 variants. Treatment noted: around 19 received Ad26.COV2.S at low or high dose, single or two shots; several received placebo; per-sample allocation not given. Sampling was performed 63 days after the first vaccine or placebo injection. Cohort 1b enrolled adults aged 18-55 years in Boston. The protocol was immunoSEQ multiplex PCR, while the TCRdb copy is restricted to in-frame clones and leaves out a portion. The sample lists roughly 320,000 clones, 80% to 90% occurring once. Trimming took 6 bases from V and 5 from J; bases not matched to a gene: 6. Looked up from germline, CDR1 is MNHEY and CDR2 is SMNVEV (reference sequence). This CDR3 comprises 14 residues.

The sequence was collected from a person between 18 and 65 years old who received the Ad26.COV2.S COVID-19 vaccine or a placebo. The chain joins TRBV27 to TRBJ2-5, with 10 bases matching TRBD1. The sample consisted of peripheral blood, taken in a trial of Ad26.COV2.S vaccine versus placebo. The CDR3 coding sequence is TGTGCCAGCAGCTTGACAGGGGGCGAGGAGACCCAGTACTTC. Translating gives CASSLTGGEETQYF.